This entry features one T cell receptor beta chain sequence. As yet, its antigen is unknown. This entry is derived from a study of blood T cells in healthy people across ages. Study results and caveats: Unsorted PBMC input precluded a conclusive naive versus antigen-experienced comparison.

Roughly 10 milliliters of peripheral blood were drawn from each donor. Next came a second PCR, run for about 7 to 12 cycles, which used a sample-barcoded 5' primer along with a J-beta primer mix. Tagging of each cDNA molecule was performed by a template-switch adaptor with 12 random nucleotides. MiXCR, run by TCRdb on the 5' RACE reads, gives a single entry per CDR3 protein. This sample has around 1,900,000 distinct CDR3 sequences, with about 39% found just once. The CDR3 is made up of 17 amino acids. Between the trimmed V and J ends, which lost 0 bases and 0 bases, there was a span of 9 bases. Germline CDR1 and CDR2: SEHNR and FQNEAQ (reference sequence).

The TCR originated in a human donor in good health. The sequenced sample was blood. The V call is TRBV7-9, the J call TRBJ2-6; D gene ambiguous. Here the CDR3 DNA reads TGTGCCAGCAGCTTAGCGCCAAGCTACTCTGGGGCCAACGTCCTGACTTTC. As protein: CASSLAPSYSGANVLTF.